This TCR beta chain was found in a study of patients and donors after allogeneic stem cell transplantation. Germline CDR1 SNHLY, CDR2 FYNNEI. V dropped 7 bases and J dropped 5; count of bases not matched to a gene: 16. CDR3 length: 16 amino acids. TCRdb used MiXCR to reprocess the RT-PCR reads, holding one entry per CDR3 protein. The data contain more than 850,000 distinct CDR3 sequences, more than 15% of them singletons. This TCR derives from a human donor who was either an allogeneic HSCT recipient or a stem cell or donor lymphocyte infusion donor (not recorded which). It is not recorded whose cells these are; they may come from a transplant donor. The V gene is TRBV2, the J gene TRBJ2-5; 7 bases fit TRBD2. Source material: blood, either unsorted or a sorted T cell fraction (not recorded which). CDR3 loop: CASKAGDPLIVETQYF. The CDR3 nucleotides read TGTGCCAGCAAGGCGGGGGACCCTTTGATCGTGGAGACCCAGTACTTC.